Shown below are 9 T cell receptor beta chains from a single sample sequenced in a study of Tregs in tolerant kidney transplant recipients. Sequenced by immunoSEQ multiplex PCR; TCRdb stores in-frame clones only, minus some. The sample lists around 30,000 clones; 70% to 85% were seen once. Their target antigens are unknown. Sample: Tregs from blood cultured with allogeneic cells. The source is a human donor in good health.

CDR3 DNA: TGTGCCAGCAGTACGTACACAGATACGCAGTATTTT. Its protein product is CASSTYTDTQYF. The chain carries TRBV28 and TRBJ2-3; the D is unclear. The CDR3 loop spans 12 amino acids. Germline V CDR1 and CDR2: MDHEN, SYDVKM. Trimming removed 5 bases from V and 2 bases from J, with 5 bases in between.

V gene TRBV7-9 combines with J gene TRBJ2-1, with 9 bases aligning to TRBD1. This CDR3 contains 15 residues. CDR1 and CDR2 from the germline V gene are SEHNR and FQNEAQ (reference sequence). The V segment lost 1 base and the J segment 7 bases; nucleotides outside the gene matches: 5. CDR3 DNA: TGTGCCAGCAGCTTAGACAGGGGGCCGTCTAATGAGCAGTTCTTC. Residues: CASSLDRGPSNEQFF. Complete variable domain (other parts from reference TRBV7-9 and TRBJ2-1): DTGVSQNPRHKITKRGQNVTFRCDPISEHNRLYWYRQTLGQGPEFLTYFQNEAQLEKSRLLSDRFSAERPKGSFSTLEIQRTEQGDSAMYLCASSLDRGPSNEQFFGPGTRLTVL.

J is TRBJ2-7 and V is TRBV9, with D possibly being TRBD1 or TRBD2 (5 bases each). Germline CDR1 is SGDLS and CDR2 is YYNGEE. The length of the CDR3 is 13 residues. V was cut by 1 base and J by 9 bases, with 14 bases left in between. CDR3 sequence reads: CASSVRPGTGQYF. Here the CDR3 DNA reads TGTGCCAGCAGCGTACGCCCGGGGACGGGGCAGTACTTC.

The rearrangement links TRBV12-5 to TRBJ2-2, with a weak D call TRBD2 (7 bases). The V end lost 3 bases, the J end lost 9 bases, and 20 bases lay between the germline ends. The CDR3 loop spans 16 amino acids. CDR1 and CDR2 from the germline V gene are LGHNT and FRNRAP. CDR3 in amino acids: CASGFSQYAGARELFF. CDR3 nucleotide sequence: TGTGCTAGTGGTTTTTCCCAATATGCGGGGGCTCGGGAGCTGTTTTTT.

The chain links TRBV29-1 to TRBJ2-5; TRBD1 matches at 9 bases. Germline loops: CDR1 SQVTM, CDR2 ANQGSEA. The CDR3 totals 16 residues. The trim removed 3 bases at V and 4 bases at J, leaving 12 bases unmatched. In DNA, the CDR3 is TGCAGCGTTGAGCGGGACAGGGCTGAATCAGGAGAGACCCAGTACTTC. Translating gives CSVERDRAESGETQYF.

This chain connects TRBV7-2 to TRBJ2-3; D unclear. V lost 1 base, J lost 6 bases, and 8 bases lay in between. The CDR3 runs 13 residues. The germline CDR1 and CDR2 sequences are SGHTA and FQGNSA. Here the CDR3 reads CASSLELWDTQYF. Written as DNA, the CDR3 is TGTGCCAGCAGCTTAGAGTTGTGGGATACGCAGTATTTT.

The CDR3, as DNA: TGTGCCAGTAGCCCTTCGGGAGCCAACACCGGGGAGCTGTTTTTT. As protein: CASSPSGANTGELFF. The genes are TRBV19 and TRBJ2-2, with a possible D match to TRBD2 (6 bases). Germline V gene lookup returns CDR1 LNHDA and CDR2 SQIVND (reference sequence). The germline V and J ends were trimmed by 6 bases and 2 bases, with 13 bases remaining between them. This CDR3 has 15 residues.

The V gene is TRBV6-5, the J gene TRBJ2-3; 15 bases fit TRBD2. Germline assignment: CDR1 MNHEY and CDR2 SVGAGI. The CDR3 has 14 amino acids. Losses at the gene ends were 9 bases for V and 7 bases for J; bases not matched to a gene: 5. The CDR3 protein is CASKGTSGGNTQYF. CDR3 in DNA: TGTGCCAGTAAAGGGACTAGCGGGGGGAATACGCAGTATTTT.

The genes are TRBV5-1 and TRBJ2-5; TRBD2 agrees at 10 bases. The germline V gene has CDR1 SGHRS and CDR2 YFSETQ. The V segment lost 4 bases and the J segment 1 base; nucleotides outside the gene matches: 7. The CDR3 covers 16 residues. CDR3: CASSNLTSGFQETQYF. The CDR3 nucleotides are TGCGCCAGCAGCAATCTGACTAGCGGGTTCCAAGAGACCCAGTACTTC.